These 5 T cell receptor beta chains were sequenced from one sample in a study of CD8 T cells in ankylosing spondylitis. TCRdb redid the calling of the 5' RACE reads with MiXCR, one entry per CDR3 protein. The table includes fewer than 250,000 distinct CDR3 sequences, roughly 32% detected once. The sample consisted of blood, either unsorted or a sorted T cell fraction (not recorded which). Receptors originate from a male donor with ankylosing spondylitis or in good health (not recorded which).

This chain connects TRBV6-6 to TRBJ2-7, with 7 bases that match TRBD2. J gave up 7 bases and V 6 bases, and 3 bases lay outside the gene matches. CDR3 length: 11 residues. Looked up from germline, CDR1 is MNHNY and CDR2 is SVGAGI (reference sequence). CDR3 nucleotide sequence: TGTGCCAGCAGGGGGGGGGGAGAGCAGTACTTC. Amino acids: CASRGGGEQYF.

This clonotype was detected only a few times. V usage is TRBV5-1 and J usage is TRBJ2-3; TRBD2 is a possible D gene (6 bases). Trimming pared 0 bases from V and 6 bases from J, leaving 8 bases between. The CDR3 extends over 13 amino acids. Germline V lookup: CDR1 SGHRS, CDR2 YFSETQ. The CDR3 nucleotides read TGCGCCAGCAGCTTGGAGGCGGGGGATACGCAGTATTTT. Amino acid sequence: CASSLEAGDTQYF.

V usage is TRBV7-6 and J usage is TRBJ1-2; D perhaps matches TRBD1 (6 bases). The length of the CDR3 is 13 residues. CDR1 and CDR2 from the germline V gene are SGHVS and FNYEAQ. Trimming shortened V by 8 bases and J by 3 bases, and 13 bases separated the two germline ends. CDR3 protein: CASGGGTDYGYTF. The CDR3 bases are TGTGCCAGCGGGGGCGGCACCGACTATGGCTACACCTTC.

This clonotype was picked up one time. This chain joins TRBV6-2 or TRBV6-3 and TRBJ2-7, with 7 bases aligning to TRBD1. Germline V gene lookup returns CDR1 MNHEY and CDR2 SVGEGT. Trimming cost V 10 bases and J 2 bases; bases outside gene matches: 11. CDR3 length equals 14 residues. The CDR3, as DNA: TGTGCCACCCTGGGACAGCATGAGACCTACGAGCAGTACTTC. It specifies CATLGQHETYEQYF.

The chain links TRBV7-9 to TRBJ1-1; D not certain. Germline V CDR1 and CDR2: SEHNR, FQNEAQ (reference sequence). This CDR3 spans 13 amino acids. Trimming pared 4 bases from V and 5 bases from J, leaving 11 bases between. CDR3 loop: CASSSKGDTEAFF. The CDR3 DNA reads TGTGCCAGCAGCTCCAAGGGCGATACTGAAGCTTTCTTT.